This T cell receptor (beta chain) stems from a study of T cells after yellow fever vaccination. The V gene's germline CDR1 is MNHNS and CDR2 SASEGT. The CDR3 runs 17 residues. Trimming stripped 0 bases from V and 0 bases from J, with 11 bases between. TCRdb independently ran MiXCR on the 5' RACE reads; one entry per CDR3 protein. The data contain around 260,000 distinct CDR3 sequences, around 4.9% of them seen just once; the ten biggest clones take up roughly 3.3%. The sequences come from CD4+ T cells sorted from PBMCs, collected on the day of the yellow fever booster vaccination. The J gene is TRBJ1-4, the V gene TRBV6-1; D gene uncertain. This TCR derives from a man younger than 35 who received the YFV17D yellow fever vaccine. The CDR3 bases are TGTGCCAGCAGTGAAGCGTGGGCTATATCAACTAATGAAAAACTGTTTTTT. Amino acid sequence: CASSEAWAISTNEKLFF.